This T cell receptor beta chain was recovered during a study of cytomegalovirus exposure and HLA in healthy donors. Whole-study findings and limits: Analysis was performed later, and it showed HLA-associated TCR beta chains to be more clonally expanded than equally common others.

Points on this clone: Its matching antigen is unknown.

PCR used 60 Vbeta primers and 13 Jbeta primers. Original handling: A later analysis counted approximately 80 million unique TCR beta chains, around 11 million shared. Repertoires were generated with immunoSEQ multiplex PCR, while TCRdb's copy carries only in-frame clones and drops some. The DNA gave D and trimming, while V, J and clone size come from that table. Across around 100,000 clones, the top ten clones capture roughly 3.5% of the sample. Germline lookup yields CDR1 MDHEN and CDR2 SYDVKM. The CDR3 is 16 amino acids. The junction had 13 bases not matched to a gene; V was cut back by 6 bases and J by 7 bases.

The sample comprised PBMCs. The rearrangement links TRBV28 to TRBJ2-1; 9 bases line up with TRBD2. The clonotype comes from a middle-aged man in good health and CMV-seronegative. The CDR3 sequence: CASRIQGGGAGNEQFF. The CDR3 DNA reads as TGTGCCAGCAGGATTCAAGGCGGGGGGGCTGGGAATGAGCAGTTCTTC.